Following are 6 T cell receptor beta chains from one sample sequenced in a study of T-cell reconstitution after alpha-beta-depleted transplantation in children. For TCRbeta, the library was prepared with unique molecular identifiers. One entry per CDR3 protein, called by TCRdb with MiXCR from the PCR reads. The table records 700,000 to 850,000 distinct CDR3 sequences, approximately 15% of them present only once. The material was PBMCs, mostly from graft donor cells, obtained 360 days after TCRalphabeta/CD19-depleted stem cell transplant. The receptors come from a male patient younger than 18 who had a stem cell transplant for acute lymphoblastic leukemia, so the T cells may come from the graft donor.

This clonotype was found a few times. The chain uses TRBV6-1 and TRBJ2-1, with a weak D call TRBD1 (5 bases). The ends were cut back, 6 bases at V and 7 bases at J, with 19 bases in the middle. This CDR3 region has 15 residues. The germline V gene encodes CDR1 MNHNS and CDR2 SASEGT. CDR3 residues: CASSPSWGKLNEQFF. Here the CDR3 DNA reads TGTGCCAGCAGCCCCTCCTGGGGCAAGCTTAATGAGCAGTTCTTC.

This clonotype was recorded many times. The rearrangement joins TRBV9 to TRBJ2-6; D is uncertain. The length of the CDR3 is 16 residues. Germline CDR1 SGDLS, CDR2 YYNGEE. The V end lost 3 bases, the J end lost 0 bases, and 10 bases lay between the germline ends. Here the CDR3 DNA reads TGTGCCAGCAGCGGGAGCCTACCCTCTGGGGCCAACGTCCTGACTTTC. This codes for CASSGSLPSGANVLTF.

This chain connects TRBV24-1 to TRBJ2-5, with D possibly matching TRBD2 (5 bases). The CDR3 is 14 amino acids. The germline V gene encodes CDR1 KGHDR and CDR2 SFDVKD. V gave up 9 bases and J gave up 4 bases, with 17 bases separating them. DNA of the CDR3: TGTGCCACCCCCGAACGGACTCTCGGAGAGACCCAGTACTTC. Residues: CATPERTLGETQYF.

This chain uses TRBV30 with TRBJ1-1; possibly TRBD1 for D (6 bases). The CDR3 totals 15 residues. Per the germline V gene, CDR1 is GTSNPN and CDR2 is SVGIG (reference sequence). Trimming took 4 bases from V and 5 from J, leaving 20 bases between them. The CDR3 bases are TGTGCCTGGATTTCCCGGACAGTCGGTCTTACTGAAGCTTTCTTT. Its protein is CAWISRTVGLTEAFF. The complete variable domain, with remaining parts taken from reference TRBV30 and TRBJ1-1, reads SQTIHQWPATLVQPVGSPLSLECTVEGTSNPNLYWYRQAAGRGLQLLFYSVGIGQISSEVPQNLSASRPQDRQFILSSKKLLLSDSGFYLCAWISRTVGLTEAFFGQGTRLTVV.

CDR3 DNA sequence: TGTGCCAGCAGTGTAAACAGGGGGAATCAGCCCCAGCATTTT. It translates to CASSVNRGNQPQHF. The chain links TRBV2 to TRBJ1-5; 8 bases are a match to TRBD1. The germline gives CDR1 SNHLY, CDR2 FYNNEI. The CDR3 totals 14 residues. The V and J ends lost 4 bases and 4 bases, in that order; junction bases with no gene match: 3. The full variable domain, its missing parts supplied by reference TRBV2 and TRBJ1-5, is EPEVTQTPSHQVTQMGQEVILRCVPISNHLYFYWYRQILGQKVEFLVSFYNNEISEKSEIFDDQFSVERPDGSNFTLKIRSTKLEDSAMYFCASSVNRGNQPQHFGDGTRLSIL.

The table lists this clonotype with many counts. The V call is TRBV4-1, the J call TRBJ2-1; 10 bases map to TRBD2. The germline V gene has CDR1 MGHRA and CDR2 YSYEKL. This CDR3 is 14 amino acids long. J was trimmed by 7 bases and V by 1 base; bases with no gene match: 1. The CDR3 DNA reads as TGCGCCAGCAGCCAAGTACTAGCGGGAAATGAGCAGTTCTTC. It is translated as CASSQVLAGNEQFF.